The clone carrying this T cell receptor (beta chain) was counted many times. Its antigen remains unknown. The sample is drawn from a study of T cell repertoires in cytomegalovirus infection. Study results and limitations: What dominated the ex vivo response were HLA-C-restricted CMV-specific TCR beta clonotypes.

In TCRdb, the reads were re-called with MiXCR into one record per CDR3 protein. The sample records about 130,000 distinct CDR3 sequences, approximately 8.8% being singletons. Sequencing used PBMCs. The sequence came from a human donor in good health (CMV status not recorded). Some clones in this sample may be carry-over from other donors' samples.

The CDR3 sequence: CASTRGTPILEAFF. The CDR3 coding sequence is TGTGCCAGCACCAGAGGGACACCCATCTTGGAAGCTTTCTTT. The chain employs TRBV28 and TRBJ1-1; the D gene is possibly TRBD1 (6 bases). The CDR3 loop spans 14 amino acids. Germline CDR1 reads MDHEN; CDR2 reads SYDVKM. V was cut by 7 bases and J by 8 bases, with 20 bases left in between. Full variable domain (outside the CDR3, taken from reference TRBV28 and TRBJ1-1): DVKVTQSSRYLVKRTGEKVFLECVQDMDHENMFWYRQDPGLGLRLIYFSYDVKMKEKGDIPEGYSVSREKKERFSLILESASTNQTSMYLCASTRGTPILEAFFGQGTRLTVV.